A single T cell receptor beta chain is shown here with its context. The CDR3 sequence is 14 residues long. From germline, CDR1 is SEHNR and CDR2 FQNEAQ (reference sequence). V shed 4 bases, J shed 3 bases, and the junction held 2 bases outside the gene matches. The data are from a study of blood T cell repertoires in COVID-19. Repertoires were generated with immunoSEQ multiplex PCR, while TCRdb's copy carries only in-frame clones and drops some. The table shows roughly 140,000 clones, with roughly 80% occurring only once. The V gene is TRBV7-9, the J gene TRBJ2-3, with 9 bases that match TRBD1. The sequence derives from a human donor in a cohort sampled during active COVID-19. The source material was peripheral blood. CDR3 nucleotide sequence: TGTGCCAGCAGCTACGGACAGGGGACAGATACGCAGTATTTT. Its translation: CASSYGQGTDTQYF.